The rows below give T cell receptor beta chains drawn from one sample of a study of beta chain features in type 1 diabetes. Assay used: immunoSEQ multiplex PCR; TCRdb lists only in-frame clones, some missing. The table lists 430,000 or so clones, approximately 10% of them singletons. Sequenced material: naive CD4+ T cells from blood. The origin of the receptors is a woman younger than 30 in good health. Each CDR3 is given with its conserved first and last residue. The D gene is left open where the match is weak. Size is omitted from some rows. Given values are once, few, many or a class for expanded clones.

TRBV4-2,few,TRBJ2-4,NA,15,TGTGCCAGCAGCCAACGGGGGGCCCCCGAAAACATTCAGTACTTC,CASSQRGAPENIQYF
TRBV7-9,few,TRBJ2-3,NA,14,TGTGCCAGCAGCAGGGACGGCCACACAGATACGCAGTATTTT,CASSRDGHTDTQYF
TRBV29-1,NA,TRBJ1-2,NA,11,TGCAGCGTTGACAAGAGTTATGGCTACACCTTC,CSVDKSYGYTF
TRBV7-2,NA,TRBJ2-7,NA,14,TGTGCCACCGTACCGGGACCCCTTTCCTACGAGCAGTACTTC,CATVPGPLSYEQYF
TRBV29-1,NA,TRBJ1-3,NA,14,TGCAGCGTCTTAAGCCGGGACAAAGGAAACACCATATATTTT,CSVLSRDKGNTIYF
TRBV25-1,few,TRBJ1-2,NA,13,TGTGCCTCACAGGGAACCTTTAACTATGGCTACACCTTC,CASQGTFNYGYTF
TRBV4-3,few,TRBJ1-6,NA,15,TGCGCCAGCAGCCAAGCAGGTTTAGATAATTCACCCCTCCACTTT,CASSQAGLDNSPLHF
TRBV25-1,NA,TRBJ2-3,NA,13,TGTGCCAGCACGCCGGCGGGCACAGATACGCAGTATTTT,CASTPAGTDTQYF
TRBV4-3,NA,TRBJ2-4,NA,16,TGCGCCAGCAGCCAAGCCCGGGCGTTAGCCAAAAACATTCAGTACTTC,CASSQARALAKNIQYF
TRBV7-9,NA,TRBJ2-1,TRBD2,15,TGTGCCAGCAGCTTAGTCGGCGGGAGATACAATGAGCAGTTCTTC,CASSLVGGRYNEQFF
TRBV7-3,few,TRBJ2-1,NA,13,TGTGCCAGCAGCTTACAGGGGTGGGATGAGCAGTTCTTC,CASSLQGWDEQFF
TRBV5-1,NA,TRBJ2-5,TRBD2,14,TGCGCCAGCAGCTTGGCGGGGGGACAAGAGACCCAGTACTTC,CASSLAGGQETQYF
TRBV7-9,NA,TRBJ1-5,NA,16,TGTGCCAGCAGCTTAGCGGGCGGACGGATGAATCAGCCCCAGCATTTT,CASSLAGGRMNQPQHF
TRBV10-3,few,TRBJ2-2,NA,15,TGTGCCAGCACGGGCGGGGCCCTAAACACCGGGGAGCTGTTTTTT,CASTGGALNTGELFF
TRBV7-2,few,TRBJ2-1,NA,14,TGTGCCAGCAGCCCCCGGGACGGAGTCAATGAGCAGTTCTTC,CASSPRDGVNEQFF
TRBV6-1,NA,TRBJ1-5,TRBD1,15,TGTGCCAGCAGTCCGACCGGGACAGGCAATCAGCCCCAGCATTTT,CASSPTGTGNQPQHF
TRBV4-2,few,TRBJ2-3,NA,15,TGTGCCAGCAGCCAAGATCGGGGTAACAGCAATACGCAGTATTTT,CASSQDRGNSNTQYF
TRBV20-1,NA,TRBJ1-1,NA,11,TGCAGTGCTAATGACCACACTGAAGCTTTCTTT,CSANDHTEAFF
TRBV11-2,few,TRBJ2-1,NA,12,TGTGCCAGCAGCTTAAAGGGTGTGGAGCAGTTCTTC,CASSLKGVEQFF
TRBV5-1,few,TRBJ1-2,NA,13,TGCGCCAGCAGCTTGGTGGTTCGGCATGGCTACACCTTC,CASSLVVRHGYTF
TRBV7-2,few,TRBJ2-2,NA,12,TGTGCCAGCAGTTCCCCCTTCGGGGAGCTGTTTTTT,CASSSPFGELFF
TRBV29-1,few,TRBJ1-3,NA,14,TGCAGCGTTCGAGTCGACCTCTTGGGAAACACCATATATTTT,CSVRVDLLGNTIYF
TRBV7-2,few,TRBJ2-7,NA,13,TGTGCCAGATGGGAGGTTTTGAACTACGAGCAGTACTTC,CARWEVLNYEQYF
TRBV7-2,NA,TRBJ1-1,NA,14,TGTGCCAGCAGCTTAAGCGGGGGGGACGATGAAGCTTTCTTT,CASSLSGGDDEAFF
TRBV6-6,NA,TRBJ1-1,NA,14,TGTGCCAGCAGAGGGGAGGGAGGGGGCACTGAAGCTTTCTTT,CASRGEGGGTEAFF
TRBV19,few,TRBJ1-3,NA,13,TGTGCCAGTAGTCTCCCCTCTGGAAACACCATATATTTT,CASSLPSGNTIYF
TRBV9,NA,TRBJ2-2,TRBD2,15,TGTGCCAGCAGCGTGGGACTAGCGGGAGCCGGGGAGCTGTTTTTT,CASSVGLAGAGELFF
TRBV7-2,NA,TRBJ2-1,TRBD2,15,TGTGCCAGCAGCTCCCAGCGGGGTCGAGGGAATGAGCAGTTCTTC,CASSSQRGRGNEQFF
TRBV15,NA,TRBJ2-5,NA,15,TGTGCCACCAGCAGAGAGAGCGGAACTTGGGAGACCCAGTACTTC,CATSRESGTWETQYF
TRBV18,NA,TRBJ1-2,NA,15,TGTGCCAGCTCACCACCGGCACGGAATAACTATGGCTACACCTTC,CASSPPARNNYGYTF
TRBV18,few,TRBJ2-1,TRBD1,14,TGTGCCAGCTCACCGGGACAGGGGGAGAATGAGCAGTTCTTC,CASSPGQGENEQFF
TRBV4-3,once,TRBJ2-7,NA,16,TGCGCCAGCAGCCAAGAGACAGGGAGGGCCTCCTACGAGCAGTACTTC,CASSQETGRASYEQYF
TRBV29-1,few,TRBJ2-2,TRBD2,14,TGCAGCGTTGATCTGCTAGCGGGGACCGGGGAGCTGTTTTTT,CSVDLLAGTGELFF
TRBV6-5,NA,TRBJ1-1,NA,13,TGTGCCAGCAGCCCCACATGGCACACTGAAGCTTTCTTT,CASSPTWHTEAFF
TRBV11-2,NA,TRBJ2-3,NA,17,TGTGCCAGCAGCCCCCTGCGGGACTTATCTAGCACAGATACGCAGTATTTT,CASSPLRDLSSTDTQYF
TRBV18,few,TRBJ1-1,NA,13,TGTGCCAGCTCACCACGACAGAACACTGAAGCTTTCTTT,CASSPRQNTEAFF
TRBV9,NA,TRBJ2-1,TRBD2,18,TGTGCCAGCAGCCTGCGGAGAGGCGGGACTAGCGTATACAATGAGCAGTTCTTC,CASSLRRGGTSVYNEQFF
TRBV4-3,few,TRBJ2-3,NA,15,TGCGCCAGCAGCCGGGACGGGCAAGTCACAGATACGCAGTATTTT,CASSRDGQVTDTQYF
TRBV9,NA,TRBJ2-1,TRBD1,16,TGTGCCAGCAGCCCCGTAGGGGACAGGGCTTACAATGAGCAGTTCTTC,CASSPVGDRAYNEQFF
TRBV6-1,NA,TRBJ2-1,NA,14,TGTGCCAGCCATTCTATAGCGGAGTACAATGAGCAGTTCTTC,CASHSIAEYNEQFF
TRBV20-1,NA,TRBJ1-4,NA,11,TGCAGTGCGACTTTGGAGGAAAAACTGTTTTTT,CSATLEEKLFF